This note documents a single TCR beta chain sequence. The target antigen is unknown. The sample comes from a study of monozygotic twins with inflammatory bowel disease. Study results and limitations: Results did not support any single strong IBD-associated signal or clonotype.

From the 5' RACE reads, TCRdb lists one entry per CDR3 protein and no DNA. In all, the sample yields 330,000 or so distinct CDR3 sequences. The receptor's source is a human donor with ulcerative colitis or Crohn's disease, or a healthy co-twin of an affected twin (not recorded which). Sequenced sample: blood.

The CDR3 sequence is CASMPAGAANYGYTF. This chain connects TRBV6-1 to TRBJ1-2. The germline CDR1 and CDR2 sequences are MNHNS and SASEGT. This CDR3 region has 15 residues.